A selection of T cell receptor beta chains follows, all from one sample in a study of blood T cell repertoires in COVID-19. Method: immunoSEQ multiplex PCR; TCRdb's copy keeps in-frame clones and lacks some. The data contain about 140,000 clones, about 70% of them seen just once; the ten biggest clones take up about an eighth. Specimen: peripheral blood. The receptors were sampled from an elderly man with acute or convalescent COVID-19. Both conserved end residues are part of each CDR3. D genes are given only for firm matches. Clone size appears in some rows only: once, few, many, or a class for an expanded clone.

clone_size | j_call | v_call | d_call | cdr3_aa | cdr3_nt
NA | TRBJ1-4 | TRBV5-1 | NA | CASRRDNEKLFF | TGCGCCAGCAGACGGGATAATGAAAAACTGTTTTTT
NA | TRBJ1-2 | TRBV5-1 | NA | CASSFSGGPSNYGYTF | TGCGCCAGCAGCTTTTCTGGAGGGCCCAGTAACTATGGCTACACCTTC
NA | TRBJ1-5 | TRBV7-8 | TRBD1 | CASSLQGGNQPQHF | TGTGCCAGCAGCCTTCAGGGGGGAAATCAGCCCCAGCATTTT
NA | TRBJ2-2 | TRBV12-3/TRBV12-4 | NA | CASSLARGGELFF | TGTGCCAGCAGTTTAGCGCGGGGCGGGGAGCTGTTTTTT
NA | TRBJ1-1 | TRBV6-4 | TRBD1 | CASRRTGGTEAFF | TGTGCCAGCAGGAGGACAGGGGGCACTGAAGCTTTCTTT
NA | TRBJ2-1 | TRBV11-2 | NA | CASSLGGGPYNEQFF | TGCGCCAGCAGCTTAGGGGGGGGGCCTTACAATGAGCAGTTCTTC
NA | TRBJ1-5 | TRBV24-1 | NA | CATSDSTRGQLQPQHF | TGTGCCACCAGCGATTCGACGCGGGGGCAACTGCAGCCCCAGCATTTT
NA | TRBJ2-2 | TRBV5-1 | TRBD1 | CASRLTGDTGELFF | TGCGCCAGCAGGTTGACAGGGGACACCGGGGAGCTGTTTTTT
NA | TRBJ2-2 | TRBV4-2 | NA | CASSQVGLNTGELFF | TGTGCCAGCAGCCAAGTGGGCTTGAACACCGGGGAGCTGTTTTTT
NA | TRBJ2-5 | TRBV9 | NA | CASSPHEEAQYF | TGTGCCAGCAGCCCGCATGAGGAGGCCCAGTACTTC
NA | TRBJ2-5 | TRBV6-5 | NA | CASSDYNRGRGTQYF | TGTGCCAGCAGCGATTACAACCGTGGCCGGGGGACCCAGTACTTC
NA | TRBJ1-5 | TRBV19 | NA | CASRGQDTGRPQHF | TGTGCCAGTAGAGGGCAGGACACCGGTAGGCCCCAGCATTTT
NA | TRBJ1-4 | TRBV27 | NA | CASSPKIEKLFF | TGTGCCAGCAGTCCCAAAATTGAAAAACTGTTTTTT
NA | TRBJ2-7 | TRBV9 | TRBD2 | CASSVDGRAYEQYF | TGTGCCAGCAGCGTAGACGGGAGGGCCTACGAGCAGTACTTC
few | TRBJ1-2 | TRBV5-6 | TRBD1 | CASRPGTGWGSNYGYTF | TGTGCCAGCAGACCAGGGACAGGGTGGGGCTCTAACTATGGCTACACCTTC
once | TRBJ2-6 | TRBV7-3 | NA | CASSLGLSGANVLTF | TGTGCCAGCAGCTTGGGGCTCTCTGGGGCCAACGTCCTGACTTTC
once | TRBJ1-2 | TRBV29-1 | TRBD1 | CSVTGQGTSNYGYTF | TGCAGCGTTACAGGACAGGGAACCTCTAACTATGGCTACACCTTC
NA | TRBJ2-7 | TRBV5-1 | NA | CASSLVFLGGANRYEQYF | TGCGCCAGCAGCTTGGTCTTTTTGGGGGGTGCGAATCGTTACGAGCAGTACTTC
NA | TRBJ1-2 | TRBV19 | NA | CASSTNGGGQDGYTF | TGTGCCAGTAGCACGAATGGGGGGGGTCAGGATGGCTACACCTTC
NA | TRBJ2-5 | TRBV5-6 | NA | CASSYTGLETQYF | TGTGCCAGCAGCTACACAGGTTTAGAGACCCAGTACTTC
NA | TRBJ1-2 | TRBV15 | NA | CATSRDAGNYGYTF | TGTGCCACCAGCAGAGACGCAGGGAACTATGGCTACACCTTC
NA | TRBJ2-1 | TRBV6-2/TRBV6-3 | TRBD1 | CASSWGQYNEQFF | TGTGCCAGCAGTTGGGGACAGTACAATGAGCAGTTCTTC
NA | TRBJ2-2 | TRBV11-2 | TRBD2 | CASSVAGTSLTGELFF | TGTGCCAGCAGCGTTGCCGGGACTAGCCTCACCGGGGAGCTGTTTTTT
many | TRBJ1-1 | TRBV13 | NA | CASSFPAEAFF | TGTGCCAGCAGCTTCCCGGCTGAAGCTTTCTTT